Listed below are T cell receptor beta chains from one sample, sequenced in a study of blood T cell repertoires in COVID-19. Sequencing was performed with immunoSEQ multiplex PCR; in TCRdb, only in-frame clones are kept and a portion is missing. The profile shows about 100,000 clones, roughly 85% of them singletons. Material: peripheral blood. The receptors come from a woman aged 70 to 79 with active or convalescent COVID-19. The CDR3 runs from the conserved cysteine through the conserved F or W. Fields, in order: J gene, clone size, V gene, D gene, CDR3 protein, CDR3 DNA. D genes are given only for firm matches. The size of a clone is reported for some rows only, either as once, few or many, or as a class for expanded clones.

TRBJ2-1	-	TRBV11-3	TRBD2	CASSFFASGKYNEQFF	TGTGCCAGCAGCTTTTTCGCTAGCGGCAAGTACAATGAGCAGTTCTTC
TRBJ2-2	-	TRBV15	-	CATSRDTGKLTGELFF	TGTGCCACCAGCAGAGATACAGGGAAGCTTACCGGGGAGCTGTTTTTT
TRBJ1-2	-	TRBV2	-	CASSEEQGGYGYTF	TGTGCCAGCAGTGAAGAACAGGGTGGCTATGGCTACACCTTC
TRBJ1-4	few	TRBV19	-	CASSNQGVREKLFF	TGTGCCAGTAGTAACCAGGGTGTTAGAGAAAAACTGTTTTTT
TRBJ2-1	-	TRBV5-1	-	CASSLGPEQFF	TGCGCCAGCAGCTTGGGGCCTGAGCAGTTCTTC
TRBJ2-7	-	TRBV7-2	TRBD1	CASSLLGQGHEQYF	TGTGCCAGCAGCTTACTGGGACAGGGGCACGAGCAGTACTTC
TRBJ2-7	-	TRBV4-3	TRBD2	CASSQGLGRVNEQYF	TGCGCCAGCAGCCAGGGACTCGGGAGGGTAAACGAGCAGTACTTC
TRBJ1-2	-	TRBV10-3	-	CAISGDINYGYTF	TGTGCCATCAGTGGTGACATCAACTATGGCTACACCTTC
TRBJ2-1	-	TRBV5-1	-	CASSFSGLSYNEQFF	TGCGCCAGCAGCTTTAGCGGACTCTCCTACAATGAGCAGTTCTTC
TRBJ2-3	-	TRBV13	-	CASSFMGPSADTQYF	TGTGCCAGCAGCTTTATGGGTCCCAGCGCAGATACGCAGTATTTT
TRBJ1-1	-	TRBV18	TRBD1	CASSTNRGRNTEAFF	TGTGCCAGCTCAACAAACAGGGGGAGGAACACTGAAGCTTTCTTT
TRBJ2-2	few	TRBV19	TRBD2	CASGPRTSGGVGELFF	TGTGCCAGTGGGCCCAGGACTAGCGGGGGGGTCGGGGAGCTGTTTTTT
TRBJ1-3	-	TRBV10-3	TRBD1	CAITRTGSDTIYF	TGTGCCATCACCCGGACAGGGTCTGACACCATATATTTT
TRBJ1-1	-	TRBV27	-	CASSSYTGGDTEAFF	TGTGCCAGCAGTTCGTACACCGGCGGGGACACTGAAGCTTTCTTT
TRBJ2-1	-	TRBV5-1	TRBD2	CASSLGSSGDNEQFF	TGCGCCAGCAGCTTAGGGTCTAGCGGGGACAATGAGCAGTTCTTC
TRBJ2-3	-	TRBV10-3	-	CAIRDSRDTDTQYF	TGTGCCATCAGAGACAGCCGAGACACAGATACGCAGTATTTT
TRBJ2-7	-	TRBV6-1	-	CASSDRSGHSYEQYF	TGTGCCAGCAGTGACCGTTCCGGACACTCCTACGAGCAGTACTTC
TRBJ2-7	-	TRBV12-5	-	CASGLVDRTYEQYF	TGTGCTAGTGGTTTGGTAGACAGAACCTACGAGCAGTACTTC
TRBJ2-1	once	TRBV28	TRBD2	CASKPGTTVSWGNEQFF	TGTGCCAGTAAACCCGGGACTACCGTTTCCTGGGGCAATGAGCAGTTCTTC
TRBJ1-4	-	TRBV30	-	CAWAKGGRGEKLFF	TGTGCCTGGGCCAAAGGAGGTCGTGGTGAAAAACTGTTTTTT
TRBJ2-7	-	TRBV7-7	TRBD2	CASSLGGDSYEQYF	TGTGCTAGCAGCTTGGGAGGGGATTCCTACGAGCAGTACTTC
TRBJ2-3	few	TRBV9	-	CASSVGPSDTQYF	TGTGCCAGCAGCGTAGGTCCATCAGATACGCAGTATTTT
TRBJ2-1	-	TRBV2	TRBD2	CASLLLAGAYNEQFF	TGTGCCAGCCTCTTACTAGCGGGAGCTTACAATGAGCAGTTCTTC
TRBJ1-5	-	TRBV7-2	TRBD1	CASSPQGSQPQHF	TGTGCCAGCAGCCCACAGGGGTCTCAGCCCCAGCATTTT
TRBJ2-3	-	TRBV7-3	-	CASSLGLISTDTQYF	TGTGCCAGCAGCTTGGGACTGATCAGCACAGATACGCAGTATTTT
TRBJ1-2	-	TRBV2	TRBD1	CASSEWTGQSGYTF	TGTGCCAGCAGTGAATGGACAGGGCAGTCTGGCTACACCTTC
TRBJ1-5	once	TRBV5-5	TRBD1	CASSVTGVFNQPQHF	TGTGCCAGCAGCGTCACAGGGGTCTTCAATCAGCCCCAGCATTTT
TRBJ1-2	-	TRBV9	TRBD1	CASSVNDRANYGYTF	TGTGCCAGCAGCGTAAACGACAGGGCGAACTATGGCTACACCTTC
TRBJ2-7	few	TRBV28	-	CASRGYEQYF	TGTGCCAGCCGCGGCTACGAGCAGTACTTC
TRBJ2-6	-	TRBV7-3	TRBD1	CASSPGTASTLGANVLTF	TGTGCCAGCAGCCCCGGGACAGCTTCCACCCTGGGGGCCAACGTCCTGACTTTC
TRBJ1-1	-	TRBV20-1	-	CSASWRTGTEAFF	TGCAGTGCTAGTTGGAGGACGGGCACTGAAGCTTTCTTT
TRBJ2-7	-	TRBV11-3	TRBD2	CASSFTSGKGQFYEQYF	TGTGCCAGCAGCTTCACTAGCGGAAAGGGACAATTCTACGAGCAGTACTTC
TRBJ2-1	-	TRBV7-3	TRBD2	CASSLTGTNYNEQFF	TGTGCCAGCAGCTTGACCGGGACTAACTACAATGAGCAGTTCTTC
TRBJ1-6	-	TRBV2	TRBD1	CASRPGTVNSPLHF	TGTGCCAGCAGACCCGGGACAGTTAATTCACCCCTCCACTTT
TRBJ1-1	-	TRBV5-6	-	CASSPISGYVTEAFF	TGTGCCAGCAGCCCGATAAGCGGGTATGTCACTGAAGCTTTCTTT
TRBJ1-2	few	TRBV20-1	-	CSARDRLTVVF	TGCAGTGCTAGAGATCGGTTGACAGTAGTCTTC
TRBJ2-3	-	TRBV28	TRBD2	CASPRAGEATDTQYF	TGTGCCAGCCCCCGGGCGGGAGAGGCCACAGATACGCAGTATTTT
TRBJ2-5	once	TRBV12-3/TRBV12-4	-	CASSLDSQGTQYF	TGTGCCAGCAGTCTGGACAGCCAGGGGACCCAGTACTTC
TRBJ1-5	-	TRBV6-1	TRBD1	CASSDVGQGDNQPQHF	TGTGCCAGCAGTGACGTGGGACAGGGAGACAATCAGCCCCAGCATTTT
TRBJ1-5	-	TRBV6-2/TRBV6-3	-	CASSYSPRKGGYQPQHF	TGTGCCAGCAGTTACTCGCCTCGTAAGGGGGGGTATCAGCCCCAGCATTTT
TRBJ2-2	few	TRBV5-1	TRBD1	CASSQDRGVTGELFF	TGCGCCAGCAGCCAGGACAGGGGGGTCACCGGGGAGCTGTTTTTT
TRBJ2-7	-	TRBV6-2/TRBV6-3	TRBD1	CASSYLGQGTYEQYF	TGTGCCAGCAGTTACTTGGGACAGGGTACCTACGAGCAGTACTTC
TRBJ2-7	-	TRBV19	-	CASSKGQNYEQYF	TGTGCCAGTAGTAAAGGACAGAACTACGAGCAGTACTTC
TRBJ2-1	-	TRBV9	-	CASSTRDSRPNEQFF	TGTGCCAGCAGCACGAGGGACTCAAGACCCAATGAGCAGTTCTTC